This T cell receptor beta chain was profiled in a study of T cells in Graves' hyperthyroidism and ophthalmopathy. Findings and limits, study-wide: Ophthalmopathy was distinguished from stable hyperthyroidism by 13 V-J signatures.

Amplification targeted TCR beta CDR3 regions from RNA transcripts. Using the HTBI primer set, a first-round RT-PCR was run on the TCR CDR3. TCRdb used MiXCR to reprocess the multiplex PCR reads, holding one entry per CDR3 protein. The sample yields about 760,000 distinct CDR3 sequences, over 35% seen once. This clonotype was seen at least ten times. The antigen remains unidentified. This TCR derives from a woman aged 40 to 50 with Graves' hyperthyroidism. The sequenced material came from blood.

The CDR3 sequence: CASNSEGETQYF. As DNA, the CDR3 is TGTGCCAGCAATTCCGAGGGAGAGACCCAGTACTTC. The chain carries TRBV6-5 and TRBJ2-5, with D perhaps TRBD2 (5 bases). V was clipped by 7 bases and J by 4 bases, with 10 bases between them. From germline, CDR1 is MNHEY and CDR2 SVGAGI. CDR3 size: 12 residues.